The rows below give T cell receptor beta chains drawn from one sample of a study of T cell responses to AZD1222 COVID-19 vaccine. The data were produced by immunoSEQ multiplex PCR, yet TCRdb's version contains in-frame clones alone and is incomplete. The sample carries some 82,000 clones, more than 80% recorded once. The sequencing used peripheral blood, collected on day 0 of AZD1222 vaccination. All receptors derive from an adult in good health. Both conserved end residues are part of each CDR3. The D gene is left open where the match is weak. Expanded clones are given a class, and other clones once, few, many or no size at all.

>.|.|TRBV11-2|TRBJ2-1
CASSLDRGTAAYNEQFF
TGTGCCAGCAGCTTAGATAGGGGAACGGCCGCCTACAATGAGCAGTTCTTC
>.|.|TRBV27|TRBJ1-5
CASSLRRGWPQHF
TGTGCCAGCAGTCTACGCAGGGGCTGGCCCCAGCATTTT
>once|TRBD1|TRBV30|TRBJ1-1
CAWSDPGTGAVRAFF
TGTGCCTGGAGTGACCCCGGGACAGGGGCGGTTCGGGCTTTCTTT
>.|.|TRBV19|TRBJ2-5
CASSLGRPGETQYF
TGTGCCAGTAGCCTGGGACGGCCCGGGGAGACCCAGTACTTC
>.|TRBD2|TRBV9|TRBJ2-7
CASSTGLAGYEQYF
TGTGCCAGCAGCACGGGACTAGCGGGGTACGAGCAGTACTTC
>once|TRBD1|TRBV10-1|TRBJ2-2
CASSNPGTGNTGELFF
TGCGCCAGCAGCAACCCCGGGACAGGGAACACCGGGGAGCTGTTTTTT
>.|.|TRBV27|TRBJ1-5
CASSSVNQPQHF
TGTGCCAGCAGCTCTGTCAATCAGCCCCAGCATTTT
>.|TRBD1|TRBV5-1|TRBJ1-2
CASSRDSSYGYTF
TGCGCCAGCAGCCGGGACAGTTCCTATGGCTACACCTTC
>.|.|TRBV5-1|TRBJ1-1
CASSQGWGLNTEAFF
TGCGCCAGCAGCCAGGGTTGGGGGTTGAACACTGAAGCTTTCTTT
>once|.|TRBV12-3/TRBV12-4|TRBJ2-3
CASNAVSTDTQYF
TGTGCCAGCAACGCAGTAAGCACAGATACGCAGTATTTT
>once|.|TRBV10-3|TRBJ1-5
CAISESMAAAHSNQPQHF
TGTGCCATCAGTGAGTCGATGGCGGCGGCACACAGCAATCAGCCCCAGCATTTT
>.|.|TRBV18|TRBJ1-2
CASSSSSLRGDYGYTF
TGTGCCAGCTCATCTTCTTCCCTCAGGGGAGACTATGGCTACACCTTC
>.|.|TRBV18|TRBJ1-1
CASSRDISEAFF
TGTGCCAGCTCCCGGGACATCTCCGAAGCTTTCTTT
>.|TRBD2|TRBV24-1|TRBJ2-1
CATSEDGTSGGEQFF
TGTGCCACCAGTGAAGATGGGACTAGCGGGGGTGAGCAGTTCTTC
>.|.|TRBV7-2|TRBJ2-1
CASSSQTHDGNEQFF
TGTGCCAGCAGCTCCCAAACCCACGACGGTAATGAGCAGTTCTTC
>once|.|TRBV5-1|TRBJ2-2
CASSPAGGPRSTGELFF
TGCGCCAGCAGCCCCGCCGGGGGACCTCGTTCCACCGGGGAGCTGTTTTTT
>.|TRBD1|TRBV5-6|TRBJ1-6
CASSWGTENFYNSPLHF
TGTGCCAGCAGCTGGGGGACAGAAAATTTTTATAATTCACCCCTCCACTTT
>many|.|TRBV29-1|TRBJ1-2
CSAATGAYGYTF
TGCAGCGCCGCAACCGGGGCATATGGCTACACCTTC
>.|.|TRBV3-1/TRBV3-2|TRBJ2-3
CASSQDLQLVSDTQYF
TGTGCCAGCAGCCAGGACTTACAGTTGGTGTCAGATACGCAGTATTTT
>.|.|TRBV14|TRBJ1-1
CASSQENNRNTEAFF
TGTGCCAGCAGCCAAGAAAACAATAGGAACACTGAAGCTTTCTTT
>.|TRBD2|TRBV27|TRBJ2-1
CASSLSAGGGEQFF
TGTGCCAGCAGTTTATCGGCGGGGGGCGGTGAGCAGTTCTTC
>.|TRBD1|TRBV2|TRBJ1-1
CASSVPPGGMNTEAFF
TGTGCCAGCAGTGTTCCTCCAGGGGGAATGAACACTGAAGCTTTCTTT
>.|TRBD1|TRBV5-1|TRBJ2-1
CASSPAAGTGNSEQFF
TGCGCCAGCAGCCCAGCCGCCGGGACAGGGAATAGTGAGCAGTTCTTC
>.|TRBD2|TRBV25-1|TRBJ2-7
CASSAGGSSYEQYF
TGTGCCAGCAGTGCGGGGGGGAGCTCCTACGAGCAGTACTTC
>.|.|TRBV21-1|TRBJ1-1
CASSKGVWDTEAFF
TGTGCCAGCAGCAAAGGAGTTTGGGACACTGAAGCTTTCTTT
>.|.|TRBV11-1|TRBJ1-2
CASSLSFRPTGGYTF
TGTGCCAGCAGCCTCTCCTTTAGGCCGACGGGTGGCTACACCTTC
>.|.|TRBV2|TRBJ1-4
CASIGQKNEKLFF
TGTGCCAGCATAGGACAGAAAAATGAAAAACTGTTTTTT
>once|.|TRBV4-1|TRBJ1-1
CASRGPLAAFF
TGCGCCAGCCGGGGGCCTCTCGCAGCTTTCTTT
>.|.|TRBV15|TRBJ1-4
CATSRTGGNEKLFF
TGTGCCACCAGCCGGACCGGGGGGAATGAAAAACTGTTTTTT
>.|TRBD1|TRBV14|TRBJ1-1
CASSPRTGLNTEAFF
TGTGCCAGCAGCCCTCGGACAGGGTTGAACACTGAAGCTTTCTTT
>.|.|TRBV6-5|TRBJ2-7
CASSYTLSGSYEQYF
TGTGCCAGCAGTTACACTCTCTCAGGCTCCTACGAGCAGTACTTC
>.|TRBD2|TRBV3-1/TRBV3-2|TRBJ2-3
CASSLLGGGSTDTQYF
TGTGCCAGCAGCCTCCTGGGCGGGGGGAGCACAGATACGCAGTATTTT
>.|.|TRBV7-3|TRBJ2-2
CASSLYPGQGTGELFF
TGTGCCAGCAGCTTATACCCAGGCCAGGGCACCGGGGAGCTGTTTTTT
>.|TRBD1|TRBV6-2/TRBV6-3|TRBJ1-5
CASSRVMTGNQPQHF
TGTGCCAGCAGTCGGGTAATGACAGGGAATCAGCCCCAGCATTTT
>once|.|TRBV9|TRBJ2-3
CASSGDGGRDTQYF
TGTGCCAGCAGCGGTGACGGGGGCCGAGATACGCAGTATTTT
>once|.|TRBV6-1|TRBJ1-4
CASSEGRGVEKLFF
TGTGCCAGCAGTGAAGGCAGGGGCGTAGAAAAACTGTTTTTT
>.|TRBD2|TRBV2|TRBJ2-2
CASSETDASGGAATGELFF
TGTGCCAGCAGTGAAACGGATGCTAGCGGGGGGGCAGCGACCGGGGAGCTGTTTTTT
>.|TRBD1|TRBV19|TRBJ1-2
CASSIRGRVYGYTF
TGTGCCAGTAGTATTAGGGGGCGCGTCTATGGCTACACCTTC
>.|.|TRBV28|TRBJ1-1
CASSPRDRKAAFF
TGTGCCAGCAGTCCCCGTGACAGGAAGGCAGCTTTCTTT
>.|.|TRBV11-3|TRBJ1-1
CASSSLGVGNTEAFF
TGTGCCAGCAGTTCCCTTGGGGTGGGAAACACTGAAGCTTTCTTT
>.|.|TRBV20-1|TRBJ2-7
CSGGSSYEQYF
TGCAGTGGTGGGAGCTCCTACGAGCAGTACTTC
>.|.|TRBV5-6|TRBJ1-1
CASSLAVWDSEAFF
TGTGCCAGCAGCTTGGCGGTGTGGGACTCTGAAGCTTTCTTT
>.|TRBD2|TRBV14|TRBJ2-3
CASSPGDYFDTQYF
TGTGCCAGCAGCCCGGGGGACTATTTTGATACGCAGTATTTT
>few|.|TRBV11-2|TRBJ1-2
CASSSFAARGGGYTF
TGTGCCAGCAGTTCTTTCGCCGCCAGGGGTGGTGGCTACACCTTC
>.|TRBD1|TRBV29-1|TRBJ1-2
CSVEGRRDRGEYGYTF
TGCAGCGTTGAAGGAAGACGGGACAGAGGGGAATATGGCTACACCTTC
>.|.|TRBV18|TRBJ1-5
CASSPSLTSNQPQHF
TGTGCCAGCTCACCAAGCTTGACTAGCAATCAGCCCCAGCATTTT
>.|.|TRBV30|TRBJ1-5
CAWSGRRNQPQHF
TGTGCCTGGAGTGGCCGGCGCAATCAGCCCCAGCATTTT
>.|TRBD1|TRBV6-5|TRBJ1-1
CASRYNRGAGTEAFF
TGTGCCAGCAGGTACAACAGGGGAGCTGGGACTGAAGCTTTCTTT
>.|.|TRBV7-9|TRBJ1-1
CASSLISPEAFF
TGTGCCAGCAGCTTAATCTCGCCTGAAGCTTTCTTT
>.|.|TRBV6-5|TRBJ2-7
CASSRSDLPYEQYF
TGTGCCAGCAGCCGCAGTGATTTGCCCTACGAGCAGTACTTC
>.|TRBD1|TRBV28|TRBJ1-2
CASRGQGQNYGYTF
TGTGCCAGCCGGGGACAGGGACAAAACTATGGCTACACCTTC
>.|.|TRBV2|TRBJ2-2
CASSERWLNTGELFF
TGTGCCAGCAGTGAAAGATGGTTGAACACCGGGGAGCTGTTTTTT
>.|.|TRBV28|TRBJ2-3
CASLARLGGRGASTDTQYF
TGTGCCAGCCTCGCGAGGCTCGGGGGACGGGGGGCAAGCACAGATACGCAGTATTTT
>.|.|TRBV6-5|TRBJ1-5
CASSRDNSNQPQHF
TGTGCCAGCAGCCGGGACAATAGCAATCAGCCCCAGCATTTT
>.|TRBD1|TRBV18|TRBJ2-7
CASSPAQGASYEQYF
TGTGCCAGCTCACCCGCCCAGGGGGCCTCCTACGAGCAGTACTTC
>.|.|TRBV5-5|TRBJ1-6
CASSLRFGDRKLNNSPLHF
TGTGCCAGCAGCTTGAGGTTTGGCGACAGGAAACTCAATAATTCACCCCTCCACTTT
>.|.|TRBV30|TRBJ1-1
CAWDRGANTEAFF
TGTGCCTGGGATCGGGGAGCCAACACTGAAGCTTTCTTT
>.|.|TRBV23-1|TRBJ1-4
CASSPWTVDVDNEKLFF
TGCGCCAGCAGTCCCTGGACAGTCGATGTGGATAATGAAAAACTGTTTTTT
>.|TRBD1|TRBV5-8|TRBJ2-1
CASSKRDRGDEQFF
TGTGCCAGCAGCAAACGGGACAGGGGTGATGAGCAGTTCTTC